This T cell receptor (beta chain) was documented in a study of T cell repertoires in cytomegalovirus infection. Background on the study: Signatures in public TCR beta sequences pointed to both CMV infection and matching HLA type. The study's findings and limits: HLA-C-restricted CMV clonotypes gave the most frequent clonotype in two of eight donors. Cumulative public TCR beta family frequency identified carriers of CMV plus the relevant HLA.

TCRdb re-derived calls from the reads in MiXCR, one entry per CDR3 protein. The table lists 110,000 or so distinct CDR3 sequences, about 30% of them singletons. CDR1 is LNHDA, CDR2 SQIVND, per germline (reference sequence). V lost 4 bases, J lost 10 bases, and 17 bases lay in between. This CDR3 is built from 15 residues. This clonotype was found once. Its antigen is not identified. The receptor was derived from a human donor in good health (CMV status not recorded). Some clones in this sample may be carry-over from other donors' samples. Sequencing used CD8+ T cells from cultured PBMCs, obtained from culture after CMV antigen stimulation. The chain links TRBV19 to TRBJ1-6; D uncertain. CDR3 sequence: CASSTSTPGGSPLHF. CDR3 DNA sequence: TGTGCCAGTAGTACCTCGACACCCGGAGGCTCACCCCTCCACTTT.